In this sample, the clone carrying this T cell receptor beta chain turned up many times. Its antigen is unknown. This specimen belongs to a study of early T cells in non-severe SARS-CoV-2 infection. Study background: Sequencing used unsorted whole-blood bulk RNA, so chains lack pairing.

Trimming removed 0 bases from V and 4 bases from J, with 4 bases in between. There are 12 residues in the CDR3. Germline V gene lookup returns CDR1 LGHDT and CDR2 YNNKEL (reference sequence). Unique molecular identifiers were affixed to single, distinct cDNA molecules. One entry per CDR3 protein results from TCRdb running MiXCR on the 5' RACE reads. The table includes fewer than 40,000 distinct CDR3 sequences, under 7.5% detected once. Study outcomes and limitations: Sequences matched to VDJdb favored anti-spike CD8 responses, while private and CD4 specificities were missed.

The rearrangement links TRBV3-1 to TRBJ2-7, with D hard to call. This sequence was found in an adult who was a healthcare worker with PCR-confirmed SARS-CoV-2 infection or an uninfected control (not recorded which). The sample taken for sequencing was whole blood. The CDR3 DNA follows: TGTGCCAGCAGCCAAGATCGGTACGAGCAGTACTTC. Protein: CASSQDRYEQYF.